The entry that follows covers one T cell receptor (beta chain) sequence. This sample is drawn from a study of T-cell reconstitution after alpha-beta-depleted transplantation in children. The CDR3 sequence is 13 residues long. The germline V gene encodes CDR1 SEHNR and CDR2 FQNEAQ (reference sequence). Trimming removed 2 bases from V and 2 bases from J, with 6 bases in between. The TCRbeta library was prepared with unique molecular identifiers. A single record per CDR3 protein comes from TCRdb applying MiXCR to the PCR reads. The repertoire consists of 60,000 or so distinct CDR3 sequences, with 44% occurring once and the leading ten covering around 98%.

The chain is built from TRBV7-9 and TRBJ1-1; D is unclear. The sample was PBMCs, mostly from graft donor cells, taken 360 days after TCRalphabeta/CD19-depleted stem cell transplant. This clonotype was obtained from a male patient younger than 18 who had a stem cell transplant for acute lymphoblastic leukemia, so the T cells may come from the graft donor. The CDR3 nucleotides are TGTGCCAGCAGCTTATTGGGTAACACTGAAGCTTTCTTT. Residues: CASSLLGNTEAFF.